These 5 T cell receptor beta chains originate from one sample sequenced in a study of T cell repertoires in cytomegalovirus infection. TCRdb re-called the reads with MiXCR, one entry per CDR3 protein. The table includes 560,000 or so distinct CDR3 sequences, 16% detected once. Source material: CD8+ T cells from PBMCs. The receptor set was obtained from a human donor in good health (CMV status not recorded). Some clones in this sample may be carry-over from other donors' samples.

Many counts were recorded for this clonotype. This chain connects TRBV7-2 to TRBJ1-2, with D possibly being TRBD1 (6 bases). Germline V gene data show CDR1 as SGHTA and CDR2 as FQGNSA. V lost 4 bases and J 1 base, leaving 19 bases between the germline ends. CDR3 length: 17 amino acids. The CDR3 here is CASSYPPYREGNYGYTF. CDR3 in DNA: TGTGCCAGCAGCTACCCCCCCTACAGGGAGGGTAACTATGGCTACACCTTC.

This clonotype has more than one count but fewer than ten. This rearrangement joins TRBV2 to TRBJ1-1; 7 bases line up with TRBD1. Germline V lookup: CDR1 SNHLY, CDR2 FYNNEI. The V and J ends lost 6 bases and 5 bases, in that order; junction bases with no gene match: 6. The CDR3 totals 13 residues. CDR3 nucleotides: TGTGCCAGCAGAGAGAGGGGGCTTACTGAAGCTTTCTTT. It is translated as CASRERGLTEAFF.

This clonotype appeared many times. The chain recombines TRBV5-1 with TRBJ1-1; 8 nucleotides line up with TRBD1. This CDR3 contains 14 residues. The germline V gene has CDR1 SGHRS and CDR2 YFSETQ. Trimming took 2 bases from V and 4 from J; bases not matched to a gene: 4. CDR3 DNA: TGCGCCAGCAGCTTCGGACAGGGTGGCACTGAAGCTTTCTTT. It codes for CASSFGQGGTEAFF.

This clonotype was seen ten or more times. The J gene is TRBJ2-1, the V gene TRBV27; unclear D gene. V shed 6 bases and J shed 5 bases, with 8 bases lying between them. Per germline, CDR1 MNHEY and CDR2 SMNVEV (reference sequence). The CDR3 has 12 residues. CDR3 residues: CASSASDNEQFF. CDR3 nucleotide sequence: TGTGCCAGCAGCGCAAGCGACAATGAGCAGTTCTTC.

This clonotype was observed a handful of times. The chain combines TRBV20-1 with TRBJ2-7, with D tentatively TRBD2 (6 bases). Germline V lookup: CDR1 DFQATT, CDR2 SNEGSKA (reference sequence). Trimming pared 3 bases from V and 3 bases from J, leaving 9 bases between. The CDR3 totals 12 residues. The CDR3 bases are TGCAGTGCTAGCGAGGGAGGCTACGAGCAGTACTTC. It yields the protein CSASEGGYEQYF.